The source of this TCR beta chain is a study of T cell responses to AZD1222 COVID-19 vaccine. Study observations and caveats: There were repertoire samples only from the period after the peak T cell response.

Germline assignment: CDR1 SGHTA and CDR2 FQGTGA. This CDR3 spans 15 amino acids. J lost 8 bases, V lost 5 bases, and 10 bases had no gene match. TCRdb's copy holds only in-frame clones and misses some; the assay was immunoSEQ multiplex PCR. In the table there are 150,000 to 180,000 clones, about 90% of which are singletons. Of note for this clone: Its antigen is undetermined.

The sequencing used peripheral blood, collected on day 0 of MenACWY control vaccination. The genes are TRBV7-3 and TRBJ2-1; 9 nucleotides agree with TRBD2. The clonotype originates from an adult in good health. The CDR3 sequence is CASSPTGTSIYEQFF. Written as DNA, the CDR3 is TGTGCCAGCAGCCCAACCGGGACTAGCATTTATGAGCAGTTCTTC.